This section outlines one T cell receptor (beta chain) sequence together with its context. What it recognizes is unknown. The V gene end was trimmed by 5 bases and the J gene end by 5 bases; junction bases not matched to a gene: 6. CDR3 length equals 14 residues. From germline, CDR1 is MDHEN and CDR2 SYDVKM. The PCR had 60 Vbeta and 13 Jbeta primers. Assay used: immunoSEQ multiplex PCR; TCRdb lists only in-frame clones, some missing. Here the sample spans approximately 140,000 clones, roughly three quarters being singletons. The sample is drawn from a study of cytomegalovirus exposure and HLA in healthy donors. Overall study findings and caveats: Apparent HLA restriction characterized most CMV-associated TCR beta chains in a later analysis.

The chain has TRBV28 and TRBJ2-7, with 10 nucleotides matching TRBD1. The TCR comes from a man aged 18 to 30 in good health and CMV-seronegative. The sequenced sample consisted of PBMCs. DNA of the CDR3: TGTGCCAGCAGTCCACCGACAGGGGGCAACGAGCAGTACTTC. Translated: CASSPPTGGNEQYF.